The 23 T cell receptor beta chains presented below share a single source sample, sequenced in a study of glioma-infiltrating T cells. TCR alpha and beta CDR3 regions were amplified from RNA using iRepertoire nested multiplex PCR. TCRdb re-derived calls from the multiplex PCR reads in MiXCR, one entry per CDR3 protein. The sample consists of about 210,000 distinct CDR3 sequences, around 32% of them appearing once. The specimen was glioma tissue, nonneoplastic brain tissue, or PBMCs (not recorded which). These receptors were taken from a human donor with low-grade glioma or glioblastoma, undergoing nonglioma brain surgery, or in good health (not recorded which).

The chain recombines TRBV6-2 or TRBV6-3 with TRBJ2-5; D is ambiguous. The length of the CDR3 is 15 residues. Trimming removed 2 bases at V and 5 bases at J, with 15 bases between. Looked up from germline, CDR1 is MNHEY and CDR2 is SVGEGT. CDR3 residues: CASSYNPVAQETQYF. In nucleotides, the CDR3 is TGTGCCAGCAGTTACAACCCTGTTGCCCAGGAGACCCAGTACTTC.

On this clonotype itself: Possible read error: a much larger clone is one base away. The V call is TRBV7-6, the J call TRBJ2-7; D remains unclear. The CDR3 has 14 residues. Germline CDR1 reads SGHVS; CDR2 reads FNYEAQ. The V gene lost 1 base and the J gene lost 7 bases, with 14 bases spanning the gap. The CDR3, as DNA: TGTGCCAGCAGCTTAGGTATCCAGGATGCGGAGCAGTACTTC. It yields the protein CASSLGIQDAEQYF.

This clonotype was recorded a few times. The CDR3 nucleotides read TGTGCCAGCAGCCCCTTTCCCGGGACCACGGATGGCTACACCTTC. Its protein is CASSPFPGTTDGYTF. The V and J genes are TRBV5-5 and TRBJ1-2, with D possibly TRBD1 on 5 matching bases. The length of the CDR3 is 15 residues. Germline V gene sequence: CDR1 SGHKS, CDR2 YYEKEE (reference sequence). V was shortened by 4 bases and J by 6 bases, with 19 bases between the two germline ends.

This clonotype was detected many times. The chain uses TRBV27 and TRBJ2-5; D perhaps matches TRBD1 (5 bases). V lost 4 bases and J lost 4, with 19 bases in between. The CDR3 loop spans 16 amino acids. Germline loops: CDR1 MNHEY, CDR2 SMNVEV (reference sequence). CDR3 sequence: CASSSNPGFPGETQYF. As DNA, the CDR3 is TGTGCCAGCAGTTCTAATCCAGGGTTTCCCGGAGAGACCCAGTACTTC.

This clonotype was counted only a few times. The genes are TRBV4-3 and TRBJ2-1; possibly TRBD1 for D (6 bases). The V end lost 1 base, the J end lost 5 bases, and 12 bases lay between the germline ends. CDR1 LGHNA and CDR2 YSLEER come from the germline V gene. The CDR3 has 15 residues. CDR3 DNA: TGCGCCAGCAGCCAAGTTTCTGGGGGCAACAATGAGCAGTTCTTC. Encoded protein: CASSQVSGGNNEQFF.

The chain is built from TRBV4-1 and TRBJ2-3; 9 nucleotides align to TRBD2. The germline gives CDR1 MGHRA, CDR2 YSYEKL. V shed 1 base, J shed 0 bases, and the junction held 5 bases outside the gene matches. The CDR3 spans 17 residues. The DNA of the CDR3 is TGCGCCAGCAGCCAAGGCCACGGACTAGCGAGCACAGATACGCAGTATTTT. Translated, it gives CASSQGHGLASTDTQYF.

The table lists this clonotype with many counts. The chain has TRBV28 and TRBJ2-5; 8 nucleotides match TRBD1. The CDR3 is 15 amino acids. The J segment lost 2 bases and the V segment lost 5 bases, leaving 7 bases of the junction unmatched. CDR1 is MDHEN and CDR2 is SYDVKM in the germline V gene. The CDR3 reads CASSPSGQAQETQYF. As DNA, the CDR3 is TGTGCCAGCAGTCCATCGGGACAGGCACAAGAGACCCAGTACTTC.

On this clonotype itself: This may be a read error, as it is one base from a much larger clone. Since the CDR3 does not end with the conserved phenylalanine or tryptophan, this likely comes from a read error. The chain links TRBV12-3 or TRBV12-4 to TRBJ1-5; D is unresolved. The CDR3 extends over 13 amino acids. Trimming left V 2 bases short and J 7 bases short, with 9 bases between. CDR3 nucleotide sequence: TGTGCCAGCAGTTTACAATGGAAACAGCCCCAGCATATT. This codes for CASSLQWKQPQHI.

The table lists this clonotype with many counts. J is TRBJ1-4 and V is TRBV20-1; 8 bases agree with TRBD1. The germline V gene has CDR1 DFQATT and CDR2 SNEGSKA (reference sequence). This CDR3 region has 17 residues. V was clipped by 3 bases and J by 0 bases; unmatched bases: 9. As DNA, the CDR3 is TGCAGTGCTAGGGTCAGGGGGCCGACAGCAACTAATGAAAAACTGTTTTTT. Translated, it gives CSARVRGPTATNEKLFF.

This clonotype was seen many times. The rearrangement uses TRBV6-6 and TRBJ2-4; TRBD2 agrees at 10 bases. The CDR3 loop spans 14 amino acids. V lost 4 bases to trimming and J lost 9 bases; unmatched junction nucleotides: 6. Germline V gene data show CDR1 as MNHNY and CDR2 as SVGAGI (reference sequence). The CDR3 bases are TGTGCCAGCAGTTCCGGTACTAGCGGGGCCATTCAGTACTTC. It yields the protein CASSSGTSGAIQYF.

This clonotype was counted ten times or more. J is TRBJ1-2 and V is TRBV5-1; D perhaps matches TRBD1 (5 bases). Germline V gives CDR1 SGHRS, CDR2 YFSETQ. V was shortened by 0 bases and J by 8 bases, with 11 bases between the two germline ends. The CDR3 totals 13 residues. CDR3 protein: CASSLVRDGGYTF. Here the CDR3 DNA reads TGCGCCAGCAGCTTGGTCCGGGACGGCGGCTACACCTTC.

This clonotype was picked up many times. The V gene is TRBV9, the J gene TRBJ1-2; D remains unclear. The CDR3 contains 13 residues. Germline V gives CDR1 SGDLS, CDR2 YYNGEE. Deletions cut 3 bases from V and 5 bases from J, with 11 bases between. CDR3 amino acids: CASSEDGTYGYTF. The CDR3 region has the DNA TGTGCCAGCAGCGAGGACGGTACTTATGGCTACACCTTC.

The rearrangement links TRBV27 to TRBJ1-1, with unresolved D. This CDR3 comprises 13 residues. V lost 5 bases, J lost 1 base, and 8 bases lay in between. In germline, CDR1 is MNHEY, CDR2 SMNVEV (reference sequence). Here the CDR3 reads CASSPAENTEAFF. CDR3 bases: TGTGCCAGCAGTCCTGCCGAGAACACTGAAGCTTTCTTT.

About this clonotype itself: A much bigger clone sits one base away, suggesting this may be a read error. This CDR3 fails to terminate in the conserved phenylalanine or tryptophan, so it likely reflects a read error. V usage is TRBV3-1 and J usage is TRBJ1-1, with TRBD1 matching 7 bases. The trim removed 4 bases at V and 5 bases at J, leaving 4 bases unmatched. The CDR3 runs to 13 residues. From germline, CDR1 is LGHDT and CDR2 YNNKEL (reference sequence). The DNA for the CDR3 is TGTGCCAGCAGCCCCACAGGGGTTACTGAAGCTTTCCTT. Translating it yields CASSPTGVTEAFL.

At least ten counts were recorded for this clonotype. The J gene is TRBJ2-1, the V gene TRBV7-9; 7 nucleotides align to TRBD1. After removal of 8 bases from V and 8 bases from J, the junction contained 9 bases not matched to a gene. The CDR3 consists of 13 residues. Germline CDR1 is SEHNR and CDR2 is FQNEAQ (reference sequence). The CDR3 DNA sequence: TGTGCCAGCGCGCTTGCAGGGGGAGATGAGCAGTTCTTC. It is translated as CASALAGGDEQFF. The variable domain in full, with the rest retrieved from reference TRBV7-9 and TRBJ2-1, is DTGVSQNPRHKITKRGQNVTFRCDPISEHNRLYWYRQTLGQGPEFLTYFQNEAQLEKSRLLSDRFSAERPKGSFSTLEIQRTEQGDSAMYLCASALAGGDEQFFGPGTRLTVL.

The sample holds many counts of this clonotype. The V and J genes are TRBV4-1 and TRBJ2-5; TRBD1 matches at 7 bases. V gave up 4 bases and J gave up 2 bases; unmatched junction bases: 7. CDR1 and CDR2 from the germline V gene are MGHRA and YSYEKL. The CDR3 covers 15 residues. CDR3 coding DNA: TGCGCCAGCAGCCTAAGCCCGGGACAGCAAGAGACCCAGTACTTC. It codes for CASSLSPGQQETQYF.

About this clonotype: A read error is possible here, since a much larger clone lies one base away. This sequence joins TRBV4-2 and TRBJ2-5, with 10 bases matching TRBD2. The CDR3 spans 18 residues. Germline values: CDR1 LGHNA, CDR2 YNFKEQ. The CDR3 reads CASSPNPRLAGEGEAQYF. The CDR3 nucleotides are TGTGCCAGCAGCCCTAACCCAAGGCTAGCGGGAGAAGGAGAGGCCCAGTACTTC.

This clonotype was observed a handful of times. This chain uses TRBV19 with TRBJ2-1, with 16 positions matching TRBD2. The trim removed 3 bases at V and 7 bases at J, leaving 6 bases unmatched. CDR1 is LNHDA and CDR2 is SQIVND in the germline V gene (reference sequence). The CDR3 loop spans 17 amino acids. CDR3 DNA sequence: TGTGCCAGTAGTATTTGGGGACTAGCGGGAGGGTTAAATGAGCAGTTCTTC. Its protein is CASSIWGLAGGLNEQFF. Based on the CDR3 plus reference TRBV19 and TRBJ2-1, the full variable domain is DGGITQSPKYLFRKEGQNVTLSCEQNLNHDAMYWYRQDPGQGLRLIYYSQIVNDFQKGDIAEGYSVSREKKESFPLTVTSAQKNPTAFYLCASSIWGLAGGLNEQFFGPGTRLTVL.

This clonotype was found many times. The V call is TRBV25-1, the J call TRBJ2-1; D perhaps matches TRBD2 (5 bases). The CDR3 covers 12 residues. V lost 8 bases, J lost 10 bases, and 15 bases lay in between. Germline loops: CDR1 MGHDK, CDR2 SYGVNS. This chain's CDR3 is CASRNELAEQFF. CDR3 nucleotide sequence: TGTGCCAGCCGAAACGAATTAGCGGAGCAGTTCTTC.

This clonotype was observed a few times. The chain recombines TRBV11-2 with TRBJ1-3; D remains unclear. The V end was cut by 0 bases, the J end by 1 base, with 10 bases between. The germline V gene encodes CDR1 SGHAT and CDR2 FQNNGV. CDR3 size: 16 residues. CDR3 nucleotides: TGTGCCAGCAGCTTAGATCTGTCGGGGTCTGGAAACACCATATATTTT. This encodes CASSLDLSGSGNTIYF. Full variable domain (remainder filled in from reference TRBV11-2 and TRBJ1-3): EAGVAQSPRYKIIEKRQSVAFWCNPISGHATLYWYQQILGQGPKLLIQFQNNGVVDDSQLPKDRFSAERLKGVDSTLKIQPAKLEDSAVYLCASSLDLSGSGNTIYFGEGSWLTVV.

Comments on this clonotype: A clone one base away is much larger, so this may be a read error. The chain links TRBV28 to TRBJ2-7, with D possibly matching TRBD1 (5 bases). Trimming left V 4 bases short and J 2 bases short, with 15 bases between. The CDR3 runs 15 residues. Germline CDR1 MDHEN, CDR2 SYDVKM. The CDR3 region is CASSSHSVGAYEQYF. The CDR3, as DNA: TGTGCCAGCAGTTCCCACAGTGTAGGGGCCTACGAGCAGTACTTC. The full variable domain, in which reference TRBV28 and TRBJ2-7 provide the parts outside the CDR3, is DVKVTQSSRYLVKRTGEKVFLECVQDMDHENMFWYRQDPGLGLRLIYFSYDVKMKEKGDIPEGYSVSREKKERFSLILESASTNQTSMYLCASSSHSVGAYEQYFGPGTRLTVT.

With respect to this clonotype: This may be a read error: a much more frequent sequence differs by one nucleotide. This chain links TRBV4-1 with TRBJ2-7, with D tentatively TRBD1 or TRBD2 (5 bases each). The CDR3 extends over 15 amino acids. Germline CDR1 reads MGHRA; CDR2 reads YSYEKL. The V gene lost 1 base and the J gene lost 5 bases, with 15 bases spanning the gap. CDR3: CASSQAKGTFHEQYF. The CDR3 DNA is TGCGCCAGCAGCCAAGCGAAAGGGACCTTCCACGAGCAGTACTTC.

Concerning this clonotype itself: A clone one base away is much larger, so this may be a read error. The chain joins TRBV28 to TRBJ1-3; no firm D call. The germline V gene encodes CDR1 MDHEN and CDR2 SYDVKM. The CDR3 sequence is 16 residues long. The CDR3 loop reads CASSLNPGLSGNTTYF. In DNA form, the CDR3 reads TGTGCCAGCAGTTTAAATCCAGGCCTCTCTGGAAACACCACATATTTT.